The T cell receptor beta chain under discussion was sequenced for a study of neurological immune-mediated disorders. Findings and limits, study-wide: TCR clonal expansion peaked in HTLV-1-associated myelopathy patients and was lowest in multiple sclerosis patients. Among expanded clones, no CDR3 amino acid sequences were shared across subjects, a pattern suggesting private repertoires in all groups.

There are many counts of this clonotype. What it recognizes is unknown. The ends lost 6 bases at V and 8 bases at J; junction bases unmatched: 8. The germline gives CDR1 SQVTM, CDR2 ANQGSEA. This CDR3 has 13 amino acids. cDNA synthesis was performed by 5'RACE with 10-nucleotide random UMIs. TCRdb redid the calling of the 5' RACE reads with MiXCR, one entry per CDR3 protein. The sample records some 68,000 distinct CDR3 sequences, around 13% being singletons. The time point: longitudinal time-point 1 (baseline). Unsorted libraries were derived from 2 million PBMCs stored at -80 C. The gene calls are TRBV29-1 and TRBJ1-4; 8 nucleotides line up with TRBD1. Sequenced input: PBMCs. This clonotype was sampled from a female donor with HTLV-1-associated myelopathy (HAM/TSP). CDR3: CSVEQGVKEKLFF. The CDR3 region has the DNA TGCAGCGTGGAACAGGGGGTGAAAGAAAAACTGTTTTTT.